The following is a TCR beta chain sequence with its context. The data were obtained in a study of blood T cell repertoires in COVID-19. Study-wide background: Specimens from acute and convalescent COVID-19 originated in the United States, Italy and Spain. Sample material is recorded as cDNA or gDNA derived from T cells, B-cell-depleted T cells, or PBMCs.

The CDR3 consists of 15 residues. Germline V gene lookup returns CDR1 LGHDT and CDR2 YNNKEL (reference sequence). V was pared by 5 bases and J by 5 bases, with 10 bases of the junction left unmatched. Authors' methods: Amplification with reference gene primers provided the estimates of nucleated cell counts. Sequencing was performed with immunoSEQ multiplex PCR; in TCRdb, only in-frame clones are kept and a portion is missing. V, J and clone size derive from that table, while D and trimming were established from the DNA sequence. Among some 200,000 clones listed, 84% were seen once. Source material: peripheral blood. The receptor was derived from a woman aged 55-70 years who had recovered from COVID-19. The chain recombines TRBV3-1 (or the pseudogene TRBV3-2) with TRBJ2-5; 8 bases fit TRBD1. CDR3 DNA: TGTGCCAGCAGCACTAACTCGGACAGGGCGGAGACCCAGTACTTC. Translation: CASSTNSDRAETQYF.